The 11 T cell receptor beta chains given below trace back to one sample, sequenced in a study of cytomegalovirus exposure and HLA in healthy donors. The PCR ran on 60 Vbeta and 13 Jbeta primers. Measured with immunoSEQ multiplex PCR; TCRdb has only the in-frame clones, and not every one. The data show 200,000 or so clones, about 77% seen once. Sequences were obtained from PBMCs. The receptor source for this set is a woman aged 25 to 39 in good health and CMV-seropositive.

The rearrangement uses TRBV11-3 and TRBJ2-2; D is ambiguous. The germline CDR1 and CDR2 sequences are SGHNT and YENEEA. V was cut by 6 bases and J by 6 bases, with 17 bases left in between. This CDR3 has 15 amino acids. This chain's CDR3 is CASRRDTDGSGELFF. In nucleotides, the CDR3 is TGTGCCAGCAGGAGAGACACCGATGGCTCCGGGGAGCTGTTTTTT.

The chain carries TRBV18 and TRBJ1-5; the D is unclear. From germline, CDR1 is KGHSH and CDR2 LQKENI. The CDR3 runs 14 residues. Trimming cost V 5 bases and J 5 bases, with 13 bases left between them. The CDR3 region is CASSGQATHQPQHF. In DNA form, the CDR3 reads TGTGCCAGCTCAGGGCAGGCAACCCATCAGCCCCAGCATTTT.

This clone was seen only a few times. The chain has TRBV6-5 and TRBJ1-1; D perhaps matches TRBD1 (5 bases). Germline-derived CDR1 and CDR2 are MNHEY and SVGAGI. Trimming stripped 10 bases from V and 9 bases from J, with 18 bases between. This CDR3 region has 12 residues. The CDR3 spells CATRPPTGKAFF. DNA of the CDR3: TGTGCCACCCGCCCCCCCACAGGAAAAGCTTTCTTT.

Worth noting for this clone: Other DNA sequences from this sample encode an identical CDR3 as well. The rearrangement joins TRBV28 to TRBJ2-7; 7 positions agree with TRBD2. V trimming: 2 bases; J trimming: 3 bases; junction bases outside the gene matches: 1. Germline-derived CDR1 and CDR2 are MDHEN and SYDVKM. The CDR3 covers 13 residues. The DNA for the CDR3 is TGTGCCAGCAGTTTAGGCGGGGGCTACGAGCAGTACTTC. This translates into CASSLGGGYEQYF.

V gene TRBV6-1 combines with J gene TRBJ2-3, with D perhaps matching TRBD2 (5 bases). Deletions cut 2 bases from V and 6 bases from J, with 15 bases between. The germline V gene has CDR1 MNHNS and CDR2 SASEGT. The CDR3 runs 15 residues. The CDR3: CASSESPGSSDTQYF. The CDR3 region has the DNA TGTGCCAGCAGTGAAAGTCCGGGGTCGAGTGATACGCAGTATTTT.

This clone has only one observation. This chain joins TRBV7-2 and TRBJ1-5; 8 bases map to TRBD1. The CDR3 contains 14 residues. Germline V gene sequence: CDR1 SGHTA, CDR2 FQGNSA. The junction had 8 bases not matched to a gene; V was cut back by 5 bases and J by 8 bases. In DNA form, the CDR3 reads TGTGCCAGCAGCCCAGGACAGGGTGGGAAGCCCCAGCATTTT. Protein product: CASSPGQGGKPQHF.

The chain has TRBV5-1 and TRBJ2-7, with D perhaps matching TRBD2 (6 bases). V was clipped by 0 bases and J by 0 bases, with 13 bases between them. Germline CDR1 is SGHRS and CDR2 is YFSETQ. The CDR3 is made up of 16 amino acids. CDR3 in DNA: TGCGCCAGCAGCTTGGATACGGCGGGAAGCTCCTACGAGCAGTACTTC. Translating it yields CASSLDTAGSSYEQYF.

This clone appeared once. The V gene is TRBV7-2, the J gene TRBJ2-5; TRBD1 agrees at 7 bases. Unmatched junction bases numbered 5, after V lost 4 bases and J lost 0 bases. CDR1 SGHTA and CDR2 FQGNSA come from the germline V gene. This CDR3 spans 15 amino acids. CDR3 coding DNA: TGTGCCAGCAGCTCCGCTACAGGGGACCAAGAGACCCAGTACTTC. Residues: CASSSATGDQETQYF. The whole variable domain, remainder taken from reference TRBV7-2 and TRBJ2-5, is GAGVSQSPSNKVTEKGKDVELRCDPISGHTALYWYRQSLGQGLEFLIYFQGNSAPDKSGLPSDRFSAERTGGSVSTLTIQRTQQEDSAVYLCASSSATGDQETQYFGPGTRLLVL.

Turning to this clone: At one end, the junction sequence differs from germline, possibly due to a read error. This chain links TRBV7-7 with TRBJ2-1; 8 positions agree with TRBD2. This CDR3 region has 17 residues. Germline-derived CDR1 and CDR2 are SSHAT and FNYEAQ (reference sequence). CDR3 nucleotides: TGTGCTAGCAGCCCATTCGTGACGGGAGGGATTATCGATGAGCAGTTCTTC. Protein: CASSPFVTGGIIDEQFF.

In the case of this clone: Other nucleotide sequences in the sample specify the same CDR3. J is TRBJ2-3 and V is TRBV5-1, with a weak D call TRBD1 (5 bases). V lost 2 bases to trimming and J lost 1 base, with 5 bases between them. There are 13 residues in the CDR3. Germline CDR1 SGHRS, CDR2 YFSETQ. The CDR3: CASSLGGTDTQYF. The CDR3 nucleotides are TGCGCCAGCAGCTTAGGGGGCACAGATACGCAGTATTTT.

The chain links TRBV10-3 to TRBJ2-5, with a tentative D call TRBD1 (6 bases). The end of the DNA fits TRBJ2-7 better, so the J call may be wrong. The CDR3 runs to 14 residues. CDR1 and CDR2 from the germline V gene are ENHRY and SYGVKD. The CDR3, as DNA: TGTGCCATCAGTGAGTCCCTACAGGGTTACGAGCAGTACTTC. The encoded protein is CAISESLQGYEQYF.